These T cell receptor beta chains were read from a single sample in a study of blood T cell repertoires in COVID-19. Assay: immunoSEQ multiplex PCR; the TCRdb copy retains only in-frame clones and omits some. This sample has roughly 300,000 clones; over 75% occur once, and the top ten carry approximately 8.1%. What was sequenced was peripheral blood. These receptors came from a woman between 45 and 60 years old who had recovered from COVID-19. Both conserved end residues are part of each CDR3. The D gene is left open where the match is weak. Expanded clones get a size class; other rows say once, few or many, or leave the size out.

-	TRBV28	-	TRBJ2-3	TGTGCCAGCAGTCCTGGACGGGAAGTCACAGATACGCAGTATTTT	CASSPGREVTDTQYF
-	TRBV4-3	-	TRBJ2-7	TGCGCCAGCAGCCAAGATTTGAGTTACTCCTACGAGCAGTACTTC	CASSQDLSYSYEQYF
TRBD2	TRBV28	-	TRBJ2-7	TGTGCCAGCAGCCCCAAAAGACAGGGTCGGATTACTAGCGGGAGGGCCTACGAGCAGTACTTC	CASSPKRQGRITSGRAYEQYF
-	TRBV5-1	once	TRBJ1-1	TGCGCCAGCAGCTTCGGCCCGGGGGTGCCCACTGAAGCTTTCTTT	CASSFGPGVPTEAFF
-	TRBV6-5	-	TRBJ2-5	TGTGCCAGCAGGGCCCCGCGGGGCAGTCAAGAGACCCAGTACTTC	CASRAPRGSQETQYF
TRBD1	TRBV6-5	-	TRBJ2-1	TGTGCCAGCAATACAGGGGAGATGATCAATGAGCAGTTCTTC	CASNTGEMINEQFF
TRBD1	TRBV24-1	-	TRBJ2-3	TGTGCCACCAGTGATCCGCCAGGGGGTGGCACAGATACGCAGTATTTT	CATSDPPGGGTDTQYF
TRBD2	TRBV29-1	-	TRBJ2-1	TGCAGCGCAACCCCCACCCTAGCGGGAGTAATTCTCTCCTACAATGAGCAGTTCTTC	CSATPTLAGVILSYNEQFF
-	TRBV7-2	-	TRBJ2-1	TGTGCCAGCAGCCTTAGTGTGTCCTACAATGAGCAGTTCTTC	CASSLSVSYNEQFF
-	TRBV9	-	TRBJ2-7	TGTGCCAGCAGCGTGGCGTCGGCCGGGGGCGAGCAGTACTTC	CASSVASAGGEQYF
-	TRBV7-8	-	TRBJ2-5	TGTGCCAGCAGCCGAGCTCAGGGTTTCCAAGAGACCCAGTACTTC	CASSRAQGFQETQYF
TRBD2	TRBV11-1	-	TRBJ2-1	TGTGCCAGCAGACGCGGGGGAGAGAGCTCCTACAATGAGCAGTTCTTC	CASRRGGESSYNEQFF
TRBD1	TRBV19	-	TRBJ1-5	TGTGCCAGTAGTGCCACAGGGGAACGTCAGCCCCAGCATTTT	CASSATGERQPQHF
TRBD1	TRBV7-2	few	TRBJ1-5	TGTGCCAGCAGCTCACAGGGGACGGGTCAGCCCCAGCATTTT	CASSSQGTGQPQHF
-	TRBV7-9	-	TRBJ2-7	TGTGCCAGCGGCGGCAGCTTAGTATACGAGCAGTACTTC	CASGGSLVYEQYF
-	TRBV11-3	-	TRBJ1-1	TGTGCCAGCAGTCCAAACAGGGAAACTGAAGCTTTCTTT	CASSPNRETEAFF
-	TRBV7-2	-	TRBJ1-2	TGTGCCAGCAGCACCGCACAGAGGACTTATGGCTACACCTTC	CASSTAQRTYGYTF